This T cell receptor (beta chain) was sequenced for a study of cytotoxic CD8 clonotypes in ibrutinib-treated CLL. Roughly 2 micrograms of genomic DNA from cryopreserved PBMCs went into TCR beta libraries. Germline CDR1 and CDR2: GTSNPN and SVGIG (reference sequence). Trimming shortened V by 2 bases and J by 0 bases, and 10 bases separated the two germline ends. CDR3 length: 15 amino acids. General study points: Whereas clonality rose at ibrutinib response, it declined toward baseline at progression. Different sampling times were used for sustained-remission and progressing patients.

As concerns this clone: Its specificity is unknown.

Only in-frame clones appear in the TCRdb table, and some are missing; sequencing was by immunoSEQ multiplex PCR. Of some 200,000 clones in the sample, just under 80% were seen once. This TCR derives from a human donor with chronic lymphocytic leukemia. The sample was PBMCs, taken after 12 months of ibrutinib treatment. The V gene is TRBV30, the J gene TRBJ2-2, with D perhaps matching TRBD2 (6 bases). CDR3 amino acids: CAWSSGLPNTGELFF. The CDR3 DNA reads TGTGCCTGGAGTAGCGGGCTACCGAACACCGGGGAGCTGTTTTTT.